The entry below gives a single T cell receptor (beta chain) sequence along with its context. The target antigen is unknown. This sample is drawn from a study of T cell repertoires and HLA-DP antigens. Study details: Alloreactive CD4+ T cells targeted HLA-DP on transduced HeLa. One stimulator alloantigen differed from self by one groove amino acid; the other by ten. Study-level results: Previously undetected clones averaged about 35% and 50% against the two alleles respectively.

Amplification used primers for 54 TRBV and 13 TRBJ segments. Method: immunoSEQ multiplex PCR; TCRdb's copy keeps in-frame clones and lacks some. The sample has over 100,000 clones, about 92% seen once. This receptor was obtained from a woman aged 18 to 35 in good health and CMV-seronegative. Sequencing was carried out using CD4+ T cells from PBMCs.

The CDR3 region is CASSPLLNTEAFF. The CDR3 nucleotides read TGTGCCAGCAGCCCCCTCCTGAACACTGAAGCTTTCTTT. This chain uses TRBV7-9 with TRBJ1-1; the D is unclear. This CDR3 has 13 residues. Trimming shortened V by 5 bases and J by 0 bases, and 7 bases separated the two germline ends. Germline V gene data show CDR1 as SEHNR and CDR2 as FQNEAQ (reference sequence).